The source of this T cell receptor beta chain is a study of glioma-infiltrating T cells after dendritic cell vaccination. Study-wide context: Autologous tumor lysate-pulsed dendritic cell vaccination was given between the early 2000s and the early 2010s. Notes on the study in general: Higher TCR clonality did not directly relate to longer survival. The cohort had few patients with full blood and tumor sets.

Worth noting for this clone: Its antigen is still unknown.

The primer mix had 60 V beta and 13 J beta primers. Assay used: immunoSEQ multiplex PCR; TCRdb lists only in-frame clones, some missing. The table lists about 50,000 clones, about 85% of them singletons. As for time point: after dendritic cell vaccination, including at tumor progression/relapse. This receptor was obtained from a human donor with glioblastoma. The source material was blood, sampled after dendritic cell vaccination.

The CDR3 is CATGGRGLYEQYF. CDR3 coding DNA: TGTGCCACCGGAGGCAGGGGCCTCTACGAGCAGTACTTC. This rearrangement joins TRBV15 to TRBJ2-7; D may be TRBD1 (6 bases). CDR1 is LNHNV and CDR2 is YYDKDF in the germline V gene (reference sequence). The CDR3 is 13 amino acids. V lost 8 bases and J 3 bases, leaving 14 bases between the germline ends.